Below are 8 T cell receptor beta chains sequenced from a single sample in a study of response to subunit inactivated influenza vaccine. MiXCR, run by TCRdb on the RT-PCR reads, gives a single entry per CDR3 protein. The sample consists of approximately 530,000 distinct CDR3 sequences, approximately 12% of them appearing once. Sample: PBMCs from blood, taken about 40 days after vaccination. The source is a man aged 45-60 years who received an inactivated influenza vaccine.

This clonotype was observed a few times. V is TRBV6-2 or TRBV6-3 and J is TRBJ2-3; 8 nucleotides line up with TRBD2. The CDR3 contains 12 residues. Germline values: CDR1 MNHEY, CDR2 SVGEGT. CDR3: CAAGVGTDTQYF. The CDR3 nucleotides are TGTGCAGCGGGAGTTGGGACAGATACGCAGTATTTT.

This clonotype was counted a few times. CDR3 loop: CASSYVGGRIPSYEQYF. The DNA of the CDR3 is TGTGCCAGCAGTTACGTGGGCGGGAGGATCCCCTCCTACGAGCAGTACTTC. This sequence joins TRBV6-2 or TRBV6-3 and TRBJ2-7, with 8 bases fitting TRBD2. V shed 2 bases and J 0 bases; nucleotides not matched to a gene: 9. CDR1 is MNHEY and CDR2 is SVGEGT in the germline V gene. The CDR3 extends over 17 amino acids.

V and J are TRBV28 and TRBJ2-5, with a weak D call TRBD2 (6 bases). The CDR3 runs 14 residues. The germline V gene has CDR1 MDHEN and CDR2 SYDVKM. V lost 3 bases and J 2 bases, leaving 10 bases between the germline ends. The CDR3 sequence: CASSFFGGQETQYF. The CDR3 DNA is TGTGCCAGCAGTTTTTTCGGGGGTCAAGAGACCCAGTACTTC.

The chain joins TRBV20-1 to TRBJ1-5; a possible D gene is TRBD1 (5 bases). Trimming took 6 bases from V and 5 from J, leaving 17 bases between them. This CDR3 region has 14 residues. Germline values: CDR1 DFQATT, CDR2 SNEGSKA (reference sequence). CDR3 protein: CSARQSAIDQPQHF. The CDR3 DNA reads TGCAGTGCGCGACAGTCTGCAATCGATCAGCCCCAGCATTTT.

This chain joins TRBV11-2 and TRBJ2-7, with TRBD1 identical over 8 bases. CDR1 and CDR2 from the germline V gene are SGHAT and FQNNGV. V was clipped by 1 base and J by 3 bases; unmatched bases: 5. The CDR3 is made up of 15 amino acids. In DNA, the CDR3 is TGTGCCAGCAGCTTAGGGGGGGACAGGTTCTACGAGCAGTACTTC. Its translation: CASSLGGDRFYEQYF. The variable domain in full, with the rest retrieved from reference TRBV11-2 and TRBJ2-7, is EAGVAQSPRYKIIEKRQSVAFWCNPISGHATLYWYQQILGQGPKLLIQFQNNGVVDDSQLPKDRFSAERLKGVDSTLKIQPAKLEDSAVYLCASSLGGDRFYEQYFGPGTRLTVT.

The chain joins TRBV12-3 or TRBV12-4 to TRBJ1-3, with D unclear. This CDR3 has 16 residues. V was clipped by 8 bases and J by 0 bases, with 17 bases between them. The CDR3 DNA reads as TGTGCCAGCGGAGTCCGCCAAGAAATCTCTGGAAACACCATATATTTT. Translating it yields CASGVRQEISGNTIYF.

The chain links TRBV15 to TRBJ2-1; 11 positions match TRBD2. The V and J ends lost 5 bases and 7 bases, in that order; junction bases with no gene match: 4. This CDR3 is 14 amino acids long. CDR1 and CDR2 (germline): LNHNV, YYDKDF (reference sequence). Here the CDR3 DNA reads TGTGCCACCAGCCCGGGACTAGCGGTAAATGAGCAGTTCTTC. This gives the protein CATSPGLAVNEQFF.

This clonotype was recorded at least ten times. The chain carries TRBV3-1 and TRBJ2-1, with D possibly TRBD1 on 6 matching bases. Trimming removed 2 bases from V and 5 bases from J, with 10 bases in between. The CDR3 is 14 residues long. Germline V CDR1 and CDR2: LGHDT, YNNKEL (reference sequence). Here the CDR3 reads CASSQSGDNNEQFF. In DNA form, the CDR3 reads TGTGCCAGCAGCCAATCAGGGGACAACAATGAGCAGTTCTTC.